These 30 T cell receptor beta chains were sequenced from one sample in a study of T-cell memory formation after mild COVID-19 listed by TCRdb under 2021. The receptor library was made with 5' RACE. The sequencer listed for this sample is Illumina NovaSeq 6000. TCRdb redid the processing of the public reads, applying fastp at Q25 and MiXCR, and retained in-frame beta chains. When rows share a CDR3 protein, they turn into one entry using the most common DNA and genes. The sample table lists hundreds of thousands of distinct CDR3 sequences, 15% to 20% of them with a count of one. About 8.1% of the sample is taken by the ten largest. Sequenced sample: PBMCs or a T cell subset sorted from them (not recorded which). Every receptor here comes from an adult woman who had mild COVID-19 (a few samples of this study predate the infection). The sample titles of this study are shuffled in the database, so cell type and time point are left out; the donor was told from shared clones.

In this sample, this clonotype turned up a few times. This rearrangement joins TRBV7-9 to TRBJ2-7; D gene unclear. The CDR3 length is 15 residues. Germline CDR1 and CDR2: SEHNR and FQNEAQ (reference sequence). Trimming removed 1 base at V and 2 bases at J, with 12 bases between. As DNA, the CDR3 is TGTGCCAGCAGCTTAGACGTGGGCCAGGCCTACGAGCAGTACTTC. Translated: CASSLDVGQAYEQYF.

A word on this clonotype: Lacking the conserved final phenylalanine or tryptophan, this CDR3 likely reflects a read error. Because the CDR3's place on the DNA is in doubt, the DNA is left out and the CDR3 is given as listed by TCRdb. V gene TRBV7-9 combines with J gene TRBJ2-4; the DNA was not compared with TRBD2, the D call given in the table. Germline CDR1 SEHNR, CDR2 FQNEAQ (reference sequence). The CDR3 is made up of 8 amino acids, end residues included. The CDR3 loop reads CASRPYFE.

V usage is TRBV6-1 and J usage is TRBJ2-7; D remains ambiguous. V was pared by 10 bases and J by 6 bases, with 13 bases between. CDR3 size: 11 residues. The germline V gene has CDR1 MNHNS and CDR2 SASEGT. CDR3 residues: CATPKGGEQYF. The CDR3 nucleotides are TGTGCCACCCCGAAGGGTGGCGAGCAGTACTTC.

This clonotype was seen a few times. V usage is TRBV12-3 or TRBV12-4 and J usage is TRBJ2-5, with 8 bases aligning to TRBD2. Losses at the gene ends were 7 bases for V and 0 bases for J; bases not matched to a gene: 4. This CDR3 is built from 14 residues. The CDR3 DNA follows: TGTGCCAGCAACAGCGGGGGAGACCAAGAGACCCAGTACTTC. Translated: CASNSGGDQETQYF.

The V and J genes are TRBV9 and TRBJ1-2, with D possibly matching TRBD1 (5 bases). Trimming left V 4 bases short and J 6 bases short, with 13 bases between. Germline V CDR1 and CDR2: SGDLS, YYNGEE. This CDR3 is 13 amino acids long. The CDR3 loop is CASSRKGRNGYTF. DNA of the CDR3: TGTGCCAGCAGCAGAAAGGGGAGGAATGGCTACACCTTC. Full variable domain (rest looked up from reference TRBV9 and TRBJ1-2): DSGVTQTPKHLITATGQRVTLRCSPRSGDLSVYWYQQSLDQGLQFLIQYYNGEERAKGNILERFSAQQFPDLHSELNLSSLELGDSALYFCASSRKGRNGYTFGSGTRLTVV.

The chain is built from TRBV5-1 and TRBJ1-1, with 10 bases aligning to TRBD1. The CDR3 consists of 15 residues. The ends lost 4 bases at V and 5 bases at J; junction bases unmatched: 8. CDR1 is SGHRS and CDR2 is YFSETQ in the germline V gene. The CDR3 is CASSDRDRGRTEAFF. CDR3 DNA sequence: TGCGCCAGCAGCGACCGGGACAGGGGTAGGACTGAAGCTTTCTTT.

This clonotype was seen a handful of times. This chain joins TRBV3-1 and TRBJ2-1; TRBD1 might be the D (6 bases). The CDR3 runs to 14 residues. V lost 0 bases and J 7 bases, leaving 10 bases between the germline ends. Germline V gene lookup returns CDR1 LGHDT and CDR2 YNNKEL (reference sequence). CDR3: CASSQDGRGNEQFF. The CDR3 DNA reads TGTGCCAGCAGCCAAGATGGCAGGGGTAATGAGCAGTTCTTC.

This clonotype was counted only a few times. The chain couples TRBV18 to TRBJ1-1; 7 bases agree with TRBD1. Trimming cost V 3 bases and J 4 bases; bases outside gene matches: 5. Germline V lookup: CDR1 KGHSH, CDR2 LQKENI. The CDR3 has 14 residues. The CDR3 loop is CASSPQGQSTEAFF. Here the CDR3 DNA reads TGTGCCAGCTCACCTCAGGGACAGAGCACTGAAGCTTTCTTT.

The V call is TRBV6-1, the J call TRBJ1-2; D remains ambiguous. The CDR3 is 14 residues long. The V end lost 3 bases, the J end lost 3 bases, and 11 bases lay between the germline ends. The germline gives CDR1 MNHNS, CDR2 SASEGT. The CDR3: CASSDEGPHYGYTF. The CDR3 coding sequence is TGTGCCAGCAGTGACGAAGGGCCTCACTATGGCTACACCTTC.

The rearrangement uses TRBV19 and TRBJ2-7; no clear D. The CDR3 spans 13 residues. Germline V CDR1 and CDR2: LNHDA, SQIVND (reference sequence). Trimming removed 0 bases from V and 0 bases from J, with 3 bases in between. CDR3 nucleotide sequence: TGTGCCAGTAGTATAGATCTCTCCTACGAGCAGTACTTC. It yields the protein CASSIDLSYEQYF.

The chain has TRBV5-1 and TRBJ2-2; TRBD2 matches at 7 bases. Per the germline V gene, CDR1 is SGHRS and CDR2 is YFSETQ. J lost 3 bases, V lost 0 bases, and 5 bases had no gene match. The CDR3 is 16 amino acids. Here the CDR3 reads CASSLADSGDTGELFF. DNA for the CDR3: TGCGCCAGCAGCTTGGCCGACAGCGGGGACACCGGGGAGCTGTTTTTT.

The chain recombines TRBV7-9 with TRBJ2-2, with 10 bases aligning to TRBD2. The germline V gene encodes CDR1 SEHNR and CDR2 FQNEAQ (reference sequence). The CDR3 extends over 18 amino acids. J was trimmed by 3 bases and V by 3 bases; bases with no gene match: 10. The CDR3 protein is CASSFHQRGGTDTGELFF. In DNA form, the CDR3 reads TGTGCCAGCAGCTTTCACCAGCGGGGGGGCACGGACACCGGGGAGCTGTTTTTT. The entire variable domain, with the rest obtained from reference TRBV7-9 and TRBJ2-2, is as follows: DTGVSQNPRHKITKRGQNVTFRCDPISEHNRLYWYRQTLGQGPEFLTYFQNEAQLEKSRLLSDRFSAERPKGSFSTLEIQRTEQGDSAMYLCASSFHQRGGTDTGELFFGEGSRLTVL.

To note about this clonotype: One end of the junction is discordant with germline, which a read error may explain. The rearrangement links TRBV7-8 to TRBJ2-5, with 10 bases fitting TRBD2. The germline CDR1 and CDR2 sequences are SGHVS and FQNEAQ. This CDR3 is built from 16 residues. This CDR3 reads CPSSLNSGRAGETQYF. In nucleotides, the CDR3 is TGTCCCAGCAGCTTGAACAGCGGGAGGGCCGGGGAGACCCAGTACTTC.

Only a few counts were recorded for this clonotype. The chain combines TRBV7-9 with TRBJ2-2; TRBD1 aligns across 8 bases. Germline CDR1 is SEHNR and CDR2 is FQNEAQ (reference sequence). The J segment lost 0 bases and the V segment lost 6 bases, leaving 9 bases of the junction unmatched. The CDR3 extends over 17 amino acids. The CDR3 spells CASRPPTGQANTGELFF. As DNA, the CDR3 is TGTGCCAGCAGGCCTCCCACGGGACAGGCGAACACCGGGGAGCTGTTTTTT.

This clonotype was observed a handful of times. The chain employs TRBV5-6 and TRBJ2-7; 7 nucleotides line up with TRBD1. The V gene's germline CDR1 is SGHDT and CDR2 YYEEEE. This CDR3 is built from 15 residues. V shed 4 bases, J shed 4 bases, and the junction held 11 bases outside the gene matches. The CDR3 DNA reads as TGTGCCAGCAGCCGCACCGACAGGGTGAAATACGAGCAGTACTTC. Encoded protein: CASSRTDRVKYEQYF.

This clonotype has only a few counts. This chain joins TRBV5-1 and TRBJ2-7, with 10 bases lining up with TRBD1. The germline CDR1 and CDR2 sequences are SGHRS and YFSETQ. The CDR3 totals 16 residues. V dropped 0 bases and J dropped 2; count of bases not matched to a gene: 5. CDR3 amino acids: CASSLDPGTGAYEQYF. CDR3 nucleotides: TGCGCCAGCAGCTTGGACCCCGGGACAGGGGCCTACGAGCAGTACTTC. Full variable domain (missing parts from reference TRBV5-1 and TRBJ2-7): KAGVTQTPRYLIKTRGQQVTLSCSPISGHRSVSWYQQTPGQGLQFLFEYFSETQRNKGNFPGRFSGRQFSNSRSEMNVSTLELGDSALYLCASSLDPGTGAYEQYFGPGTRLTVT.

The rearrangement uses TRBV4-1 and TRBJ2-1; D possibly matches TRBD1 or TRBD2 (6 bases each). Germline assignment: CDR1 MGHRA and CDR2 YSYEKL. V was clipped by 4 bases and J by 3 bases, with 22 bases between them. This CDR3 has 18 amino acids. The CDR3 DNA reads as TGCGCCAGCAGCCCCCAATCATTGGAGGGGGTCCTCTACAATGAGCAGTTCTTC. It is translated as CASSPQSLEGVLYNEQFF.

The chain combines TRBV11-1 with TRBJ2-2; no firm D call. The V gene lost 3 bases and the J gene lost 5 bases, with 13 bases spanning the gap. Germline lookup yields CDR1 SGHAT and CDR2 FQDESV (reference sequence). The CDR3 totals 15 residues. DNA for the CDR3: TGTGCCAGCAGCTTGGACGACCGTAGGACCGGGGAGCTGTTTTTT. Translation: CASSLDDRRTGELFF.

This clonotype has just a few counts. The chain has TRBV29-1 and TRBJ2-7; a possible D gene is TRBD1 (6 bases). Germline loops: CDR1 SQVTM, CDR2 ANQGSEA. This CDR3 has 13 amino acids. V was cut by 4 bases and J by 4 bases, with 14 bases left in between. The CDR3, as DNA: TGCAGCGTTGGGACCCGACAGGCTTACGAGCAGTACTTC. This encodes CSVGTRQAYEQYF.

The V and J genes are TRBV15 and TRBJ1-2; no definite D call. Deletions cut 1 base from V and 0 bases from J, with 18 bases between. This CDR3 is 18 amino acids long. Looked up from germline, CDR1 is LNHNV and CDR2 is YYDKDF (reference sequence). The CDR3 loop is CATSRAPPVFETNYGYTF. The CDR3 region has the DNA TGTGCCACCAGCAGAGCCCCGCCAGTGTTCGAGACTAACTATGGCTACACCTTC. The full variable domain, in which reference TRBV15 and TRBJ1-2 provide the parts outside the CDR3, is DAMVIQNPRYQVTQFGKPVTLSCSQTLNHNVMYWYQQKSSQAPKLLFHYYDKDFNNEADTPDNFQSRRPNTSFCFLDIRSPGLGDTAMYLCATSRAPPVFETNYGYTFGSGTRLTVV.

In its sample, this clonotype was seen a few times. The gene calls are TRBV29-1 and TRBJ1-2; D gene unclear. V was cut by 4 bases and J by 5 bases, with 8 bases left in between. This CDR3 has 11 residues. The germline V gene encodes CDR1 SQVTM and CDR2 ANQGSEA. CDR3 sequence reads: CSVVARYGYTF. The CDR3, as DNA: TGCAGCGTTGTAGCGCGGTATGGCTACACCTTC.

This clonotype was counted many times. The gene calls are TRBV3-1 and TRBJ2-3; tentatively, D is TRBD1 (5 bases). Germline lookup yields CDR1 LGHDT and CDR2 YNNKEL (reference sequence). This CDR3 is 11 amino acids long. Trimming pared 8 bases from V and 4 bases from J, leaving 7 bases between. CDR3: CASSQADTQYF. CDR3 DNA sequence: TGTGCCAGCTCACAGGCAGATACGCAGTATTTT.

This clonotype was counted a few times. The CDR3 coding sequence is TGCGCCAGCAGCGCCCCCGGACAGGACGCCAGGGAAAAACTGTTTTTT. Residues: CASSAPGQDAREKLFF. V gene TRBV5-1 combines with J gene TRBJ1-4, with 7 bases fitting TRBD1. After removal of 4 bases from V and 8 bases from J, the junction contained 14 bases not matched to a gene. This CDR3 has 16 amino acids. Germline lookup yields CDR1 SGHRS and CDR2 YFSETQ.

This clonotype has a handful of counts. V gene TRBV19 combines with J gene TRBJ1-5; D possibly corresponds to TRBD1 (5 bases). Germline loops: CDR1 LNHDA, CDR2 SQIVND (reference sequence). The CDR3 runs 19 residues. The V and J ends lost 3 bases and 4 bases respectively, with 25 bases between them. The CDR3 loop reads CASSMLQVITKGANQPQHF. In nucleotides, the CDR3 is TGTGCCAGTAGTATGTTACAGGTAATTACCAAAGGAGCGAATCAGCCCCAGCATTTT.

This clonotype has just a few counts. V usage is TRBV2 and J usage is TRBJ2-7; D is perhaps TRBD1 (6 bases). V was shortened by 7 bases and J by 5 bases, with 18 bases between the two germline ends. The CDR3 is 14 residues long. CDR1 SNHLY and CDR2 FYNNEI come from the germline V gene. The chain's CDR3 is CASTKGDNPDEQYF. CDR3 DNA: TGTGCCAGCACCAAAGGGGACAATCCGGACGAGCAGTACTTC.

V and J are TRBV5-5 and TRBJ2-2; D may correspond to TRBD1 or TRBD2 (5 bases each). Germline CDR1 and CDR2: SGHKS and YYEKEE (reference sequence). The V gene lost 9 bases and the J gene lost 4 bases, with 19 bases spanning the gap. The CDR3 is made up of 15 amino acids. The CDR3: CAITLVLGTTGELFF. CDR3 DNA sequence: TGTGCCATCACCCTTGTCCTAGGGACCACCGGGGAGCTGTTTTTT.

This clonotype was recorded a few times. The chain is built from TRBV14 and TRBJ1-2, with a tentative D call TRBD1 (6 bases). Germline CDR1 is SGHDN and CDR2 is FVKESK. Trimming removed 4 bases at V and 4 bases at J, with 13 bases between. The CDR3 is made up of 14 amino acids. CDR3 DNA: TGTGCCAGCAGCCTCGGGGGGCTGATCTATGGCTACACCTTC. Translating it yields CASSLGGLIYGYTF.

This clonotype was seen ten or more times. The chain joins TRBV27 to TRBJ1-2, with TRBD1 matching 7 bases. The CDR3 loop spans 14 amino acids. V was clipped by 4 bases and J by 5 bases; unmatched bases: 7. Germline lookup yields CDR1 MNHEY and CDR2 SMNVEV (reference sequence). Here the CDR3 DNA reads TGTGCCAGCAGTTCCAGGGGGTCTAGTTATGGCTACACCTTC. This sequence encodes CASSSRGSSYGYTF.

The table lists this clonotype with a few counts. No DNA is shown, since the ends of the CDR3 on it are uncertain; the CDR3 is the one TCRdb lists. The rearrangement links TRBV6-2 or TRBV6-3 to TRBJ2-5; the table names TRBD2, a call not compared with the DNA. The CDR3 spans 14 amino acids, including both terminal residues. Looked up from germline, CDR1 is MNHEY and CDR2 is SVGEGT. CDR3 in amino acids: CASSSSGEGETQYF.

This clonotype was seen a few times. The chain has TRBV9 and TRBJ2-1; possible D gene TRBD2, 6 bases. This CDR3 has 18 residues. Deletions cut 0 bases from V and 6 bases from J, with 22 bases between. Germline V gene data show CDR1 as SGDLS and CDR2 as YYNGEE. The CDR3 coding sequence is TGTGCCAGCAGCGTAGCTGACGGGACTCGGCTTGCTCTCAATGAGCAGTTCTTC. It yields the protein CASSVADGTRLALNEQFF.